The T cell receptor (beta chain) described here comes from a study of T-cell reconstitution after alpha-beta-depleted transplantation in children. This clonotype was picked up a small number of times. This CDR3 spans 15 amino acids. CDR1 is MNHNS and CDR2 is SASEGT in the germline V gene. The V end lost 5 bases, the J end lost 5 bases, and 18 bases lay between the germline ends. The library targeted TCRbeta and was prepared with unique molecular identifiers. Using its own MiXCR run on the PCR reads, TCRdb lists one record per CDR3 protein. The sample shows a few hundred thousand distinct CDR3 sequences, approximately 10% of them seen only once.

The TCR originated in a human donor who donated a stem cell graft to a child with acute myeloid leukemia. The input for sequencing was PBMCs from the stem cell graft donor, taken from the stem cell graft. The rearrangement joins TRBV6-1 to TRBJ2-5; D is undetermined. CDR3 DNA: TGTGCCAGCAGTAAAGGACGCGGACGCCAGGAGACCCAGTACTTC. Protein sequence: CASSKGRGRQETQYF.